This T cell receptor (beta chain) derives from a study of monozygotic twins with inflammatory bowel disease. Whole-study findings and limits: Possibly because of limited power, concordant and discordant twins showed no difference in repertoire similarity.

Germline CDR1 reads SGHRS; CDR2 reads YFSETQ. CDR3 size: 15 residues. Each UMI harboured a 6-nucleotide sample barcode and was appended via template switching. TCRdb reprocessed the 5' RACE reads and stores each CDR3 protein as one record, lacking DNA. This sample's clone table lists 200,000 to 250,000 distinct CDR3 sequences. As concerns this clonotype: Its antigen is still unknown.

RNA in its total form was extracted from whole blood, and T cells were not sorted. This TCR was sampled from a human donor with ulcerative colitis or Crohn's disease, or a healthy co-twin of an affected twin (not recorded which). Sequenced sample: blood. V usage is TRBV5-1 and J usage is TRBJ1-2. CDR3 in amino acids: CASSLALDSNYGYTF.